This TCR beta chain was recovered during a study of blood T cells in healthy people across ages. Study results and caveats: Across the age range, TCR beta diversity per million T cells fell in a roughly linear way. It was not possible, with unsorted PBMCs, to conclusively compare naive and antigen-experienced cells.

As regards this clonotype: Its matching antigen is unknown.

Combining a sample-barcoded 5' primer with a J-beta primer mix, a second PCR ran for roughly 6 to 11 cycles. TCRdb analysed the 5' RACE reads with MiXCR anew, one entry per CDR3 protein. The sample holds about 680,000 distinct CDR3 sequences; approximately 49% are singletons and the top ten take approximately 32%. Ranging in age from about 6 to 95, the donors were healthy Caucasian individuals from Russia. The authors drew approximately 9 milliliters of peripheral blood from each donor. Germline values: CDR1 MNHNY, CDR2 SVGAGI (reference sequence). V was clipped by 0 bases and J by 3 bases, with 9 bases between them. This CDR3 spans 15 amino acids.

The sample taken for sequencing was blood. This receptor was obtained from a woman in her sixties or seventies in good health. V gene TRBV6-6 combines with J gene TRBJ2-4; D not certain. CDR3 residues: CASSYSSTDKNIQYF. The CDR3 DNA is TGTGCCAGCAGTTACTCATCTACGGACAAAAACATTCAGTACTTC.